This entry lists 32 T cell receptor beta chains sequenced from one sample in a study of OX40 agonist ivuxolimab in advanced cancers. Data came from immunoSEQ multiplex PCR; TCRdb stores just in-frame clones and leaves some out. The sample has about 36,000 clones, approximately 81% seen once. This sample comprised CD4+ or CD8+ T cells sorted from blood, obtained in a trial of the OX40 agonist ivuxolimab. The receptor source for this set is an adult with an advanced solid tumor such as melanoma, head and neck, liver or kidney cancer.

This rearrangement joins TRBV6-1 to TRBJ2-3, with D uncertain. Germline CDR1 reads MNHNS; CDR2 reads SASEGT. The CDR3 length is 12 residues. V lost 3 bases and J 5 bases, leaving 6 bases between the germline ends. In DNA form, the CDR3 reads TGTGCCAGCAGTGAGACGGGAGATACGCAGTATTTT. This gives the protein CASSETGDTQYF.

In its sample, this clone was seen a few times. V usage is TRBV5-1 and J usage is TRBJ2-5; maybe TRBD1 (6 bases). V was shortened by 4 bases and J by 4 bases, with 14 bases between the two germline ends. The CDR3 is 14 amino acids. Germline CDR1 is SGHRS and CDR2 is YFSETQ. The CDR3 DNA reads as TGCGCCAGCAGCAGGGGGTTAGGGTCAGAGACCCAGTACTTC. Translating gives CASSRGLGSETQYF.

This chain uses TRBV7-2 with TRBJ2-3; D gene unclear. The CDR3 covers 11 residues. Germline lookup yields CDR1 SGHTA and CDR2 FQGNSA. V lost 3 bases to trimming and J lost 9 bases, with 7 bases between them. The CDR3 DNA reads TGTGCCAGCAGCTTTTCCTACACGCAGTATTTT. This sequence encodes CASSFSYTQYF.

The CDR3 DNA reads as TGTGCCAGCAGTGAGATAGGTTACTCCACTGAAGCTTTCTTT. Its protein product is CASSEIGYSTEAFF. J is TRBJ1-1 and V is TRBV6-1; unclear D gene. This CDR3 region has 14 residues. CDR1 MNHNS and CDR2 SASEGT come from the germline V gene. With 3 bases removed from V and 4 bases from J, the gap between germline ends came to 12 bases.

The CDR3 DNA is TGCGCCAGCAGCCTCGGGCGGGCAGGCTACACCTTC. The encoded protein is CASSLGRAGYTF. The chain combines TRBV5-1 with TRBJ1-2; no definite D call. V shed 4 bases and J shed 8 bases, with 12 bases lying between them. CDR3 length: 12 residues. In germline, CDR1 is SGHRS, CDR2 YFSETQ.

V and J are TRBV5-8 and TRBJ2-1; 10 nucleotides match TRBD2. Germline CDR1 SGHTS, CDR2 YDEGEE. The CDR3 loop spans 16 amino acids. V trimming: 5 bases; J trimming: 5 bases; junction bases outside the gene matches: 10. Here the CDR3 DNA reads TGTGCCAGCAGTAGACAGAGCGGGAGGGCGGACAATGAGCAGTTCTTC. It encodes CASSRQSGRADNEQFF.

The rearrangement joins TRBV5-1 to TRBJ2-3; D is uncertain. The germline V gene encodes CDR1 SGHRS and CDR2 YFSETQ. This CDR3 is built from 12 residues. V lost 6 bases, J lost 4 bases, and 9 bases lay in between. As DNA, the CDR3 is TGCGCCAGCACCCTAGGAGCAGATACGCAGTATTTT. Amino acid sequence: CASTLGADTQYF.

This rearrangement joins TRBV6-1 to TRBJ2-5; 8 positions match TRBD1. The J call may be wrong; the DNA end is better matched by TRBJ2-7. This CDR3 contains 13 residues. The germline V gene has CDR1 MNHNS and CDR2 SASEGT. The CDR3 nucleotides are TGTGCCAGCAGTTGGGACAGGCTCGCCGAGCAGTACTTC. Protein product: CASSWDRLAEQYF.

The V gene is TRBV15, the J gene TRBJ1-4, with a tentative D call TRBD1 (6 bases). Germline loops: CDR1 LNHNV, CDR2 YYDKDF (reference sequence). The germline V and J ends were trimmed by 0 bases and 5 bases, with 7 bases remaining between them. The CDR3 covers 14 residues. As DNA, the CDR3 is TGTGCCACCAGCAGAGATGGGGGCAATGAAAAACTGTTTTTT. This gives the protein CATSRDGGNEKLFF. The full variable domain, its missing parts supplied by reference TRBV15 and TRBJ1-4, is DAMVIQNPRYQVTQFGKPVTLSCSQTLNHNVMYWYQQKSSQAPKLLFHYYDKDFNNEADTPDNFQSRRPNTSFCFLDIRSPGLGDTAMYLCATSRDGGNEKLFFGSGTQLSVL.

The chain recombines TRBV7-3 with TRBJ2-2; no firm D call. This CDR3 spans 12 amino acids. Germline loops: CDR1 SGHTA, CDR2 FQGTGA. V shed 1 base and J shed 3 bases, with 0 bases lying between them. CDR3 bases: TGTGCCAGCAGCTTAAACACCGGGGAGCTGTTTTTT. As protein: CASSLNTGELFF.

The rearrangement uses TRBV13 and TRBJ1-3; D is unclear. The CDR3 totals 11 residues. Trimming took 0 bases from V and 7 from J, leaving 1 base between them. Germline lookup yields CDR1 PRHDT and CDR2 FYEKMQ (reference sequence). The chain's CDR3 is CASSLGNTIYF. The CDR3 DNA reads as TGTGCCAGCAGCTTAGGGAACACCATATATTTT.

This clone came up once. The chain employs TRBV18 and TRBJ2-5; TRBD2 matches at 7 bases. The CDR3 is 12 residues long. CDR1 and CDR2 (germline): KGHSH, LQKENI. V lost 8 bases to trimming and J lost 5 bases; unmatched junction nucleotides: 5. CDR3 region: CASRMGGETQYF. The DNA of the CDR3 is TGTGCCAGCCGGATGGGAGGGGAGACCCAGTACTTC.

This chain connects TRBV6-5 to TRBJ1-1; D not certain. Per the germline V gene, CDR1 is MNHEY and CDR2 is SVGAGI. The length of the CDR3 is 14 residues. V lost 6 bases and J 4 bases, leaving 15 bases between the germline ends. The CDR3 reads CASRARWTGTEAFF. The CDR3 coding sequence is TGTGCCAGCAGGGCTAGATGGACCGGCACTGAAGCTTTCTTT.

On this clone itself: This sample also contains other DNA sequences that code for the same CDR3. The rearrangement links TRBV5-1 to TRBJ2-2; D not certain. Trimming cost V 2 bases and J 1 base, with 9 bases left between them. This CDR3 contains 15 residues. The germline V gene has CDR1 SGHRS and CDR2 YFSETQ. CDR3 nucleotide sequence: TGCGCCAGCAGCTTAGGCCACCGGAACACCGGGGAGCTGTTTTTT. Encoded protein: CASSLGHRNTGELFF.

As DNA, the CDR3 is TGTGCCAGCAGCCTAGGGACCTCGGGGACTGAAGCTTTCTTT. It is translated as CASSLGTSGTEAFF. The chain links TRBV7-9 to TRBJ1-1, with D tentatively TRBD1 (5 bases). CDR3 length equals 14 residues. The V end was cut by 5 bases, the J end by 5 bases, with 15 bases between. Germline assignment: CDR1 SEHNR and CDR2 FQNEAQ (reference sequence).

The CDR3 spells CASSPWGQGVGYTF. CDR3 coding DNA: TGTGCCAGCAGCCCCTGGGGACAGGGGGTGGGTTACACCTTC. The chain carries TRBV7-2 and TRBJ1-2; 11 positions match TRBD1. Trimming at V came to 5 bases and at J to 11 bases, leaving 10 bases not matched to a gene. Per germline, CDR1 SGHTA and CDR2 FQGNSA. The CDR3 has 14 residues.

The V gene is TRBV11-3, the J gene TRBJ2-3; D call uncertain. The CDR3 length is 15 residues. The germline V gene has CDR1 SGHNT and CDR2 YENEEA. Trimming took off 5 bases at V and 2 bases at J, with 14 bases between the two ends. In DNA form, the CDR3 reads TGTGCCAGCAGCCGATCGACCCTTAACACAGATACGCAGTATTTT. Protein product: CASSRSTLNTDTQYF.

The CDR3 reads CASSPGLAGSDTQYF. In DNA, the CDR3 is TGTGCCAGCAGCCCCGGACTAGCGGGGTCAGATACGCAGTATTTT. This chain connects TRBV7-3 to TRBJ2-3; TRBD2 matches 12 bases. This CDR3 region has 15 residues. The ends lost 5 bases at V and 4 bases at J; junction bases unmatched: 4. CDR1 and CDR2 (germline): SGHTA, FQGTGA.

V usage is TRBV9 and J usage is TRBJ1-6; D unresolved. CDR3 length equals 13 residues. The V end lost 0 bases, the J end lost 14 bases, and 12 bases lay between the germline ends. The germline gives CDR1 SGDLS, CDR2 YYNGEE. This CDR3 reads CASSVGGNSALHF. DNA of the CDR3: TGTGCCAGCAGCGTAGGGGGTAATTCGGCCCTCCACTTT.

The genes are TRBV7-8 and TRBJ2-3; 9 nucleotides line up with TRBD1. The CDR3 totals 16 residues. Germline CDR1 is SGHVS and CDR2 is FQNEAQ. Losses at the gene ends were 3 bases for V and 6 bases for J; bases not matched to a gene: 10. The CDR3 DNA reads TGTGCCAGCAGCTTGGGACCGGGACAGGGTGGCGATACGCAGTATTTT. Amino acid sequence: CASSLGPGQGGDTQYF. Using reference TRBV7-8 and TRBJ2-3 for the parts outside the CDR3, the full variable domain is GAGVSQSPRYKVAKRGQDVALRCDPISGHVSLFWYQQALGQGPEFLTYFQNEAQLDKSGLPSDRFFAERPEGSVSTLKIQRTQQEDSAVYLCASSLGPGQGGDTQYFGPGTRLTVL.

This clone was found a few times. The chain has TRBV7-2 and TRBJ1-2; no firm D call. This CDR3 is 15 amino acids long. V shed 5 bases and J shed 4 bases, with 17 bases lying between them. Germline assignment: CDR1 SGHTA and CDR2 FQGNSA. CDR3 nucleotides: TGTGCCAGCAGCCAGGATCTGAGCGGTTTCTATGGCTACACCTTC. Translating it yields CASSQDLSGFYGYTF.

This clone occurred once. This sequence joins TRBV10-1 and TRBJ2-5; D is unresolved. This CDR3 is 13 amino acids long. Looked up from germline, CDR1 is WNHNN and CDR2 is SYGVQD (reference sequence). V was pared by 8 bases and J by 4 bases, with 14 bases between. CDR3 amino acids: CASARAVGETQYF. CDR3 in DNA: TGCGCCAGCGCTCGGGCTGTAGGAGAGACCCAGTACTTC.

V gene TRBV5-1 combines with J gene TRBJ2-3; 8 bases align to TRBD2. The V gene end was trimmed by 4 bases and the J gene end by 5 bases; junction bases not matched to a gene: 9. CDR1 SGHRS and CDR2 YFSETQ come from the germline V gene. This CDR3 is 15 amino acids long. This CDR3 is CASSPTAGDKDTQYF. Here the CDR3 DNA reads TGCGCCAGCAGCCCAACAGCGGGAGACAAAGATACGCAGTATTTT.

This CDR3 is CARGQGRNTEAFF. As DNA, the CDR3 is TGTGCCAGGGGACAGGGGAGGAACACTGAAGCTTTCTTT. This chain joins TRBV7-9 and TRBJ1-1; 10 nucleotides match TRBD1. The CDR3 extends over 13 amino acids. Germline assignment: CDR1 SEHNR and CDR2 FQNEAQ (reference sequence). V was pared by 9 bases and J by 1 base, with 2 bases of the junction left unmatched.

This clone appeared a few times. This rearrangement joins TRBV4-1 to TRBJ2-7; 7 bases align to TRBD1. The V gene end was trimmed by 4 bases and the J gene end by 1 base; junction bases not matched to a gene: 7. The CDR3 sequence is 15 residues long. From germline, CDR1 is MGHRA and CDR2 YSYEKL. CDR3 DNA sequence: TGCGCCAGCAGCCTAACAGGGGATGGGTCCTACGAGCAGTACTTC. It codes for CASSLTGDGSYEQYF.

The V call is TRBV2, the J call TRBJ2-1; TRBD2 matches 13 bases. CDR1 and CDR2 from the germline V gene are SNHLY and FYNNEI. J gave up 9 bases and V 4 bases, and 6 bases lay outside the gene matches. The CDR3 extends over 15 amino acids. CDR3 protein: CASSVTSGGAIEQFF. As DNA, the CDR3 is TGTGCCAGCAGTGTTACTAGCGGGGGGGCGATTGAGCAGTTCTTC.

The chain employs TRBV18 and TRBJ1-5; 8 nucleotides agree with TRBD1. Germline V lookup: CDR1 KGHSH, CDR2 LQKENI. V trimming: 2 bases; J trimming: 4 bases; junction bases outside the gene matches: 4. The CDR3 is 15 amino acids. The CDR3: CASSPGQGPNQPQHF. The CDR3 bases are TGTGCCAGCTCACCAGGACAGGGTCCTAATCAGCCCCAGCATTTT. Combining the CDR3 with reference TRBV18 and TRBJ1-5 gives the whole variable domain NAGVMQNPRHLVRRRGQEARLRCSPMKGHSHVYWYRQLPEEGLKFMVYLQKENIIDESGMPKERFSAEFPKEGPSILRIQQVVRGDSAAYFCASSPGQGPNQPQHFGDGTRLSIL.

The CDR3 coding sequence is TGTGCCAGCAGCCCGGACCCTGGAACGGAGGATGAGCAGTTCTTC. Its translation is CASSPDPGTEDEQFF. The chain links TRBV9 to TRBJ2-1; tentatively, D is TRBD2 (5 bases). The length of the CDR3 is 15 residues. V gave up 4 bases and J gave up 8 bases, with 19 bases separating them. Germline CDR1 and CDR2: SGDLS and YYNGEE. The full variable domain, with the rest looked up from reference TRBV9 and TRBJ2-1, is DSGVTQTPKHLITATGQRVTLRCSPRSGDLSVYWYQQSLDQGLQFLIQYYNGEERAKGNILERFSAQQFPDLHSELNLSSLELGDSALYFCASSPDPGTEDEQFFGPGTRLTVL.

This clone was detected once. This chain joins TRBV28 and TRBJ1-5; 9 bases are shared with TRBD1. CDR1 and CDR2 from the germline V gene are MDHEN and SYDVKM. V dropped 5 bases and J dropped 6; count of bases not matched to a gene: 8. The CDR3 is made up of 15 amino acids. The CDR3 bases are TGTGCCAGCAGTACCCCCGGGACAGGGTTTCAGCCCCAGCATTTT. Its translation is CASSTPGTGFQPQHF. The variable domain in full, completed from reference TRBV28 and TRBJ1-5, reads DVKVTQSSRYLVKRTGEKVFLECVQDMDHENMFWYRQDPGLGLRLIYFSYDVKMKEKGDIPEGYSVSREKKERFSLILESASTNQTSMYLCASSTPGTGFQPQHFGDGTRLSIL.

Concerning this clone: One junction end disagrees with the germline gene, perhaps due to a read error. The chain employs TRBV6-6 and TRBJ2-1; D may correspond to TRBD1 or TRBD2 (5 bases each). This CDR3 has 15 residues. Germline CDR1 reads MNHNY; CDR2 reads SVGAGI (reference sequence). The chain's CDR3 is CASNYYLGGNNEQFF. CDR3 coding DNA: TGTGCCAGCAATTACTACCTTGGGGGTAACAATGAGCAGTTCTTC.

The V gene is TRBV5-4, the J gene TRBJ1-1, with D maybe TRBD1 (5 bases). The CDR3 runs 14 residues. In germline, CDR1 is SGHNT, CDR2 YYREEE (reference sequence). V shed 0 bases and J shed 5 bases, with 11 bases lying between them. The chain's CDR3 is CASSLVGEGTEAFF. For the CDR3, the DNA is TGTGCCAGCAGCTTGGTCGGGGAGGGGACTGAAGCTTTCTTT.

CDR3 nucleotides: TGTGCCAGCAGTTCGGGACAGGGGCGCGGGACCCAGTACTTC. It yields the protein CASSSGQGRGTQYF. The V call is TRBV28, the J call TRBJ2-5; TRBD1 aligns across 10 bases. The CDR3 runs to 14 residues. V dropped 4 bases and J dropped 7; count of bases not matched to a gene: 6. CDR1 and CDR2 from the germline V gene are MDHEN and SYDVKM.